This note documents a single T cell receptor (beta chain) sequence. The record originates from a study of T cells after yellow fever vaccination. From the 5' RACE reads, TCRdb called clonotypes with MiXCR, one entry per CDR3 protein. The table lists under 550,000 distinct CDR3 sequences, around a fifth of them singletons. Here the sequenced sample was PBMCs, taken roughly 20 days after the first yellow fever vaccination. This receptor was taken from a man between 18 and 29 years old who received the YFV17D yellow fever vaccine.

The CDR3 DNA follows: TGCGCCAGCAGCCCAGCCCCAGGGAACTATGGCTACACCTTC. Translating gives CASSPAPGNYGYTF. The gene calls are TRBV5-1 and TRBJ1-2, with D tentatively TRBD1 (5 bases). The germline CDR1 and CDR2 sequences are SGHRS and YFSETQ. This CDR3 is 14 amino acids long. V was pared by 4 bases and J by 2 bases, with 12 bases between. The full variable domain, its missing parts supplied by reference TRBV5-1 and TRBJ1-2, is KAGVTQTPRYLIKTRGQQVTLSCSPISGHRSVSWYQQTPGQGLQFLFEYFSETQRNKGNFPGRFSGRQFSNSRSEMNVSTLELGDSALYLCASSPAPGNYGYTFGSGTRLTVV.